The rows below give T cell receptor beta chains drawn from one sample of a study of T cells after posttransplantation cyclophosphamide. Only in-frame clones appear in the TCRdb table, and some are missing; sequencing was by immunoSEQ multiplex PCR. The sample lists over 4,000 clones, approximately 71% seen once, with approximately 35% in the top ten. The sample was PBMCs, taken after allogeneic stem cell transplant with posttransplant cyclophosphamide. These receptors were collected from a male patient between 60 and 69 years old who received an allogeneic stem cell transplant from an unrelated donor, was CMV-positive, and had no GVHD. Some T cells may have come from the graft donor. CDR3s include the opening cysteine and the closing phenylalanine or tryptophan. D genes are given only for firm matches. The size entry is marked missing in some rows and otherwise reads once, few, many or a size class.

clone_size v_call d_call cdr3_aa
. TRBV10-1 . CASIDGQFSSYEQYF
. TRBV5-1 TRBD1 CASSLGQGVVAEAFF
. TRBV7-9 . CASSPEGELFF
. TRBV7-2 TRBD2 CASSPSSGITADTQYF
. TRBV2 . CASSQQETQYF
. TRBV25-1 TRBD1 CASSVGHGTDQETQYF
once TRBV28 TRBD2 CASKRGVYEQYF
. TRBV2 TRBD1 CASRAGTGIPNQPQHF
few TRBV10-2 . CASIALSPGTEAFF
. TRBV5-1 TRBD2 CASNPGTSIVHEQFF
. TRBV6-1 TRBD2 CASRFLAGVPDEQFF
. TRBV9 . CASSTGSAKETQYF
. TRBV5-1 . CASGGVSGANVLTF
. TRBV7-2 . CASSSPRQAQETQYF
. TRBV28 TRBD2 CASSPISVARGGNYEQYF
. TRBV9 . CASSVVGGWNTEAFF
. TRBV5-1 . CASSLAGWAYNEQFF
. TRBV7-9 TRBD2 CASRGTGGNEQFF
. TRBV6-1 TRBD2 CASTGTTIDTQYF
. TRBV5-1 . CASSLGGLSYNEQFF
. TRBV28 . CASSFFRGAGEKLFF
. TRBV12-5 TRBD2 CASGLGAGRGTGELFF